This passage covers 17 T cell receptor beta chains from one sample sequenced in a study of T cells in Graves' hyperthyroidism and ophthalmopathy. Amplified TCR beta CDR3 regions derived from RNA transcripts. HTBI primers drove first-round RT-PCR of the TCR CDR3. TCRdb itself ran the multiplex PCR reads through MiXCR, one entry per CDR3 protein. In the table there are under 350,000 distinct CDR3 sequences, roughly 15% of which are singletons. Sample: blood. The origin of the receptors is a woman in her thirties or forties with Graves' hyperthyroidism.

As to this clonotype: The DNA is left out, because the CDR3 cannot be placed on it with certainty; the CDR3 is given as TCRdb lists it. The V gene is TRBV28, the J gene TRBJ1-2; the table's D call TRBD1 went unverified against the DNA. The CDR3 is 24 amino acids long, termini counted. CDR1 is MDHEN and CDR2 is SYDVKM in the germline V gene. The CDR3 sequence: CASSLGSLKNIQYFGAGTRQGYTF.

This clonotype was seen ten or more times. DNA for the CDR3: TGTGCCAGCAGCGCCTTCCCACAAGGCCAGCCCCAGCATTTT. Translation gives CASSAFPQGQPQHF. This rearrangement joins TRBV9 to TRBJ1-5; D ambiguous. The V and J ends lost 3 bases and 7 bases respectively, with 14 bases between them. Germline CDR1 reads SGDLS; CDR2 reads YYNGEE. CDR3 length equals 14 residues.

This clonotype was picked up many times. CDR3 DNA: TGTGCCAGCAGCAATATGAACACTGAAGCTTTCTTT. Residues: CASSNMNTEAFF. V and J are TRBV7-8 and TRBJ1-1; D uncertain. The CDR3 length is 12 residues. Germline assignment: CDR1 SGHVS and CDR2 FQNEAQ. Trimming removed 5 bases at V and 0 bases at J, with 4 bases between.

This clonotype was seen repeatedly, ten times or more. The CDR3 here is CASSPVTVQETQYF. CDR3 sequence (DNA): TGTGCCAGCAGCCCAGTGACGGTACAAGAGACCCAGTACTTC. The rearrangement joins TRBV7-9 to TRBJ2-5; D is unclear. CDR1 and CDR2 (germline): SEHNR, FQNEAQ (reference sequence). This CDR3 is 14 amino acids long. With 5 bases removed from V and 2 bases from J, the gap between germline ends came to 12 bases.

This clonotype was seen at least ten times. The chain links TRBV24-1 to TRBJ1-1; D is unclear. Germline lookup yields CDR1 KGHDR and CDR2 SFDVKD. This CDR3 is 11 amino acids long. The V and J ends lost 10 bases and 5 bases respectively, with 10 bases between them. The CDR3 DNA reads TGTGCCACGCGTCCCGGGACTGAAGCTTTCTTT. This translates into CATRPGTEAFF.

This clonotype was seen repeatedly, ten times or more. This chain uses TRBV24-1 with TRBJ2-3; D gene unclear. The germline V gene has CDR1 KGHDR and CDR2 SFDVKD. The germline V and J ends were trimmed by 7 bases and 2 bases, with 15 bases remaining between them. CDR3 length equals 15 residues. DNA of the CDR3: TGTGCCACCAGCTCTGAGCGCATATACACAGATACGCAGTATTTT. Residues: CATSSERIYTDTQYF.

This clonotype was found a few times. This chain connects TRBV7-2 to TRBJ1-3; D not certain. CDR1 and CDR2 from the germline V gene are SGHTA and FQGNSA. The CDR3 consists of 15 residues. V dropped 4 bases and J dropped 0 bases, with 10 bases sitting between them. The CDR3 DNA is TGTGCCAGCAGCTCCGGTGCTGACTCTGGAAACACCATATATTTT. Amino acids: CASSSGADSGNTIYF.

CDR3 in amino acids: CSALGTGGAGAFEAFF. The CDR3 region has the DNA TGCAGTGCCCTCGGGACAGGGGGTGCGGGGGCTTTTGAAGCTTTCTTT. The V call is TRBV20-1, the J call TRBJ1-1; TRBD1 agrees at 11 bases. The junction had 16 bases not matched to a gene; V was cut back by 6 bases and J by 7 bases. The CDR3 covers 16 residues. Germline V gene lookup returns CDR1 DFQATT and CDR2 SNEGSKA (reference sequence).

This clonotype was seen repeatedly, ten times or more. This chain links TRBV28 with TRBJ2-5; 7 nucleotides agree with TRBD2. V lost 0 bases and J lost 2; bases outside the gene matches: 0. CDR3 length equals 14 residues. Germline lookup yields CDR1 MDHEN and CDR2 SYDVKM. As DNA, the CDR3 is TGTGCCAGCAGTTTATGGCGGGAGCAAGAGACCCAGTACTTC. It specifies CASSLWREQETQYF.

The chain links TRBV7-6 to TRBJ2-1; 9 bases agree with TRBD2. V shed 5 bases, J shed 0 bases, and the junction held 14 bases outside the gene matches. CDR1 SGHVS and CDR2 FNYEAQ come from the germline V gene. This CDR3 contains 19 residues. The CDR3: CASSPGTPVAGASYNEQFF. In DNA, the CDR3 is TGTGCCAGCAGCCCCGGGACGCCCGTAGCGGGAGCCTCCTACAATGAGCAGTTCTTC. The variable domain in full, with the rest retrieved from reference TRBV7-6 and TRBJ2-1, is GAGVSQSPRYKVTKRGQDVALRCDPISGHVSLYWYRQALGQGPEFLTYFNYEAQQDKSGLPNDRFSAERPEGSISTLTIQRTEQRDSAMYRCASSPGTPVAGASYNEQFFGPGTRLTVL.

This clonotype was seen many times. The rearrangement joins TRBV20-1 to TRBJ2-5; 12 bases are shared with TRBD2. CDR1 is DFQATT, CDR2 SNEGSKA, per germline (reference sequence). This CDR3 is built from 15 residues. Trimming cost V 6 bases and J 1 base; bases outside gene matches: 6. The CDR3 region is CSASGTSGRQETQYF. CDR3 nucleotides: TGCAGTGCATCCGGGACTAGCGGGCGCCAAGAGACCCAGTACTTC.

This clonotype showed up just a few times. This sequence may be a read error, since a much larger clone differs from it by one base. V gene TRBV27 combines with J gene TRBJ2-7, with D hard to call. The CDR3 covers 14 residues. The germline V gene encodes CDR1 MNHEY and CDR2 SMNVEV (reference sequence). CDR3 in DNA: TGTGCCAGCAGTTTATATCGCGACTCCTACGAGCAGTGCTTC. Its protein is CASSLYRDSYEQCF.

This clonotype has ten or more counts. The V and J genes are TRBV11-2 and TRBJ2-1; 8 bases fit TRBD2. Per the germline V gene, CDR1 is SGHAT and CDR2 is FQNNGV. V lost 3 bases, J lost 6 bases, and 10 bases stayed unmatched. The CDR3 consists of 16 residues. CDR3 sequence: CASSFAGTRPGNEQFF. The CDR3 DNA sequence: TGTGCCAGCAGCTTTGCCGGGACTAGGCCCGGCAATGAGCAGTTCTTC.

This clonotype has at least ten counts. The chain joins TRBV13 to TRBJ2-7; maybe TRBD2 (6 bases). The length of the CDR3 is 15 residues. Trimming left V 5 bases short and J 3 bases short, with 17 bases between. CDR1 is PRHDT and CDR2 is FYEKMQ in the germline V gene (reference sequence). The DNA for the CDR3 is TGTGCCAGCAGCCCCCGGAGGGAGGTCAACTACGAGCAGTACTTC. Amino acids: CASSPRREVNYEQYF.

This clonotype was recorded many times. V is TRBV7-2 and J is TRBJ2-3, with D possibly being TRBD1 (5 bases). The CDR3 consists of 13 residues. Germline loops: CDR1 SGHTA, CDR2 FQGNSA. The germline V and J ends were trimmed by 0 bases and 6 bases, with 7 bases remaining between them. CDR3 protein: CASSLAGRDTQYF. The CDR3 nucleotides are TGTGCCAGCAGCTTAGCGGGGCGGGATACGCAGTATTTT.

This clonotype came up a few times. This chain connects TRBV6-1 to TRBJ1-4; D perhaps matches TRBD1 (5 bases). Trimming removed 9 bases from V and 4 bases from J, with 12 bases in between. The germline V gene encodes CDR1 MNHNS and CDR2 SASEGT. This CDR3 has 13 amino acids. The CDR3 DNA sequence: TGTGCCAGGTCCCGGGACCTTAATGAAAAACTGTTTTTT. It yields the protein CARSRDLNEKLFF.

At least ten counts were recorded for this clonotype. The V gene is TRBV12-3 or TRBV12-4, the J gene TRBJ2-7; 7 nucleotides line up with TRBD2. This CDR3 comprises 17 residues. The V segment lost 5 bases and the J segment 0 bases; nucleotides outside the gene matches: 13. The CDR3 coding sequence is TGTGCCAGCAGTCTATATATCGGGCTAGCGGACTCCTACGAGCAGTACTTC. Amino acid sequence: CASSLYIGLADSYEQYF.